This TCR beta chain was identified during a study of CD8 T cells in Susac syndrome. The germline CDR1 and CDR2 sequences are GTSNPN and SVGIG (reference sequence). The V end was cut by 0 bases, the J end by 7 bases, with 10 bases between. The CDR3 is 13 amino acids. An amount of RNA that ranged from roughly 0.5 to 1 ug was reverse transcribed with random hexamers. TCRdb redid the calling of the immunoSEQ multiplex PCR reads with MiXCR, one entry per CDR3 protein. Counted here are about 200,000 distinct CDR3 sequences, approximately 90% occurring once; the ten biggest clones make up about 0.12%. This receptor was taken from a human donor with multiple sclerosis. V usage is TRBV30 and J usage is TRBJ2-1; tentatively, D is TRBD1 (5 bases). The sample comprised CD8+ T cells from PBMCs. The chain's CDR3 is CAWSVQSGNEQFF. CDR3 nucleotide sequence: TGTGCCTGGAGTGTCCAATCAGGGAATGAGCAGTTCTTC.